This T cell receptor (beta chain) was identified during a study of human T cells and chemical hapten exposure. The CDR3 has 13 amino acids. The V end was cut by 4 bases, the J end by 4 bases, with 10 bases between. This clonotype was seen ten or more times. Time point here: patch test 2, 6 weeks after DPC sensitization. Treatment in this sample: therapeutic diphenylcyclopropenone sensitization with weekly scalp DPC. Every patch test was put on after a blood sample was taken. The library tagged individual cDNA molecules with unique molecular identifiers. Original processing methods: Per-sample TCR counts ranged from about 20,000 to 750,000, median about 90,000. TCRdb recomputed calls from the RACE reads with MiXCR, one row per CDR3 protein. TCRdb assigned the V and J calls; the authors' analysis was not used. The profile shows 360,000 or so distinct CDR3 sequences, roughly 6% of them singletons.

The V call is TRBV12-3 or TRBV12-4, the J call TRBJ1-1; tentatively, D is TRBD1 (5 bases). The clonotype originates from a woman between 18 and 29 years old with alopecia areata. Some clones in this sample may be carry-over from other donors' samples. The sequencing used whole blood, collected in connection with sensitization to the hapten diphenylcyclopropenone (DPC). In DNA form, the CDR3 reads TGTGCCAGCAGTTCCACGGGGGGCACTGAAGCTTTCTTT. Protein sequence: CASSSTGGTEAFF.